This entry features one TCR beta chain sequence. Trimming removed 1 base from V and 2 bases from J, with 10 bases in between. CDR1 is SGHAT and CDR2 is FQNNGV in the germline V gene. CDR3 length equals 15 residues. Naive CD8 populations comprised CD45RO-negative cells positively selected for CCR7, excluding terminally differentiated effector memory CD45RA+ cells. The sample comes from a study of shared clonotypes between healthy human individuals. About the research overall: The cohort had a couple of women and a few men, ages 18 to 49.

The authors distributed each subset's genomic DNA evenly over several immunoSEQ plates. Authors' analysis steps: For the immunoSEQ data, sequences were junction-only without quality scores, so filtering differed. The assay was immunoSEQ multiplex PCR, and TCRdb's table has in-frame clones only and misses some. From that table come the V and J calls and clone size; the DNA was used to work out D and trimming. The sample lists more than 2 million clones, just under 95% occurring once. The chain links TRBV11-2 to TRBJ2-3; D not certain. The sequence derives from a young man in good health. Sample: naive CD8+ T cells sorted from blood. The CDR3 loop reads CASSLVARNTDTQYF. In DNA form, the CDR3 reads TGTGCCAGCAGCTTAGTGGCTAGGAACACAGATACGCAGTATTTT. Together with reference TRBV11-2 and TRBJ2-3, the CDR3 gives the full variable domain: EAGVAQSPRYKIIEKRQSVAFWCNPISGHATLYWYQQILGQGPKLLIQFQNNGVVDDSQLPKDRFSAERLKGVDSTLKIQPAKLEDSAVYLCASSLVARNTDTQYFGPGTRLTVL.